This T cell receptor (beta chain) was recorded in a study of CD8 T cells in ankylosing spondylitis. The study's findings and limits: Ankylosing spondylitis blood seemed to carry a telltale TCR beta motif made of fewer than 10 highly homologous variants.

TCRdb reprocessed the 5' RACE reads with MiXCR, giving one entry per CDR3 protein. This sample has around 250,000 distinct CDR3 sequences, with around 10% found just once. This clonotype was observed many times. Antigen unknown. No DNA is shown, since the ends of the CDR3 on it are uncertain; the CDR3 is the one TCRdb lists. Germline loops: CDR1 DFQATT, CDR2 SNEGSKA (reference sequence). Termini included, the CDR3 measures 14 amino acids. Material for sequencing was blood, either unsorted or a sorted T cell fraction (not recorded which). The J gene is TRBJ1-4, the V gene TRBV20-1; whether TRBD1, the table's D call, matches the DNA was not checked. This receptor was obtained from a male donor with ankylosing spondylitis or in good health (not recorded which). This CDR3 reads CSATPVGEEVSLFF.